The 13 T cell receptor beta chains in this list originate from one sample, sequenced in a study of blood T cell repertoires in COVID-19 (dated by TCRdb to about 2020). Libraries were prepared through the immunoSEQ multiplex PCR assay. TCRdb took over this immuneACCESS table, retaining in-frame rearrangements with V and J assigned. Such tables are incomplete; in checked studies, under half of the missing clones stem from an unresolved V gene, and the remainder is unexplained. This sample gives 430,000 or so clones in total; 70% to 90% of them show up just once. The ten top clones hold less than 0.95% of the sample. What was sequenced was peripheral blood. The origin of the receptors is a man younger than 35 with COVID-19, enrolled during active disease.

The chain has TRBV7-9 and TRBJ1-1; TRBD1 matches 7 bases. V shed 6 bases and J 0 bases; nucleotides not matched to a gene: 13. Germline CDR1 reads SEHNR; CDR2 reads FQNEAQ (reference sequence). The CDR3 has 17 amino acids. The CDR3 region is CASSNRRGLDMNTEAFF. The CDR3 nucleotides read TGTGCCAGCAGTAATCGCAGGGGGTTAGACATGAACACTGAAGCTTTCTTT. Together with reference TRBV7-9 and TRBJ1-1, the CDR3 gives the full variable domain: DTGVSQNPRHKITKRGQNVTFRCDPISEHNRLYWYRQTLGQGPEFLTYFQNEAQLEKSRLLSDRFSAERPKGSFSTLEIQRTEQGDSAMYLCASSNRRGLDMNTEAFFGQGTRLTVV.

The CDR3 region is CASSPTRDSNYEQYF. CDR3 nucleotide sequence: TGTGCCAGCAGTCCGACCAGGGACAGTAACTACGAGCAGTACTTC. The rearrangement joins TRBV28 to TRBJ2-7; 7 bases match TRBD1. The CDR3 extends over 15 amino acids. CDR1 is MDHEN, CDR2 SYDVKM, per germline. Trimming at V came to 5 bases and at J to 3 bases, leaving 10 bases not matched to a gene.

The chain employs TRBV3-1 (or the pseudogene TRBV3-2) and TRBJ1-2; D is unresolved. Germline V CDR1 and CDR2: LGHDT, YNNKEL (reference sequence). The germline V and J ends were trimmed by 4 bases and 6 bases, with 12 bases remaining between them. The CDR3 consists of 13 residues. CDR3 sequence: CASSPRSLHGYTF. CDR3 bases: TGTGCCAGCAGCCCTAGATCTTTACATGGCTACACCTTC.

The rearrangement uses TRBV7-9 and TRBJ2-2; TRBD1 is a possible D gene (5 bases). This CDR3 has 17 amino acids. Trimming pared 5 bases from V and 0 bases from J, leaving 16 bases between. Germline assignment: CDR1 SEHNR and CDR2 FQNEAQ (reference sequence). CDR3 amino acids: CASSPIDSLTNTGELFF. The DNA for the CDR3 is TGTGCCAGCAGCCCCATAGACAGTCTTACGAACACCGGGGAGCTGTTTTTT.

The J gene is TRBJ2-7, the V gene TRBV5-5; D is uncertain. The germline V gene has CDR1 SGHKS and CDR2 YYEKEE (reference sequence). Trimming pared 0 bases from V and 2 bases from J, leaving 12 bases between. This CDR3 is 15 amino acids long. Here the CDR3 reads CASSLGGAWAYEQYF. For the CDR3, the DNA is TGTGCCAGCAGCTTGGGCGGTGCCTGGGCCTACGAGCAGTACTTC. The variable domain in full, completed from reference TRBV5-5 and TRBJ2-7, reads DAGVTQSPTHLIKTRGQQVTLRCSPISGHKSVSWYQQVLGQGPQFIFQYYEKEERGRGNFPDRFSARQFPNYSSELNVNALLLGDSALYLCASSLGGAWAYEQYFGPGTRLTVT.

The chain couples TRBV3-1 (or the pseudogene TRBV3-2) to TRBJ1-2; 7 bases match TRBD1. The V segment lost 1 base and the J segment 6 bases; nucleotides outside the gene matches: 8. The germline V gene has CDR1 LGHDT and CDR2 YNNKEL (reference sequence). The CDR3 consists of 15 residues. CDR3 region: CASSQVDRALDGYTF. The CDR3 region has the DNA TGTGCCAGCAGCCAAGTTGACAGGGCTTTGGATGGCTACACCTTC.

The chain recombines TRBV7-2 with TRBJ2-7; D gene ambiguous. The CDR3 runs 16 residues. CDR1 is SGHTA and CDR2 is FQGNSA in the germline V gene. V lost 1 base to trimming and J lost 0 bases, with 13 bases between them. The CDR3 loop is CASSLGHYPYSYEQYF. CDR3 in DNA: TGTGCCAGCAGCTTAGGGCACTATCCTTACTCCTACGAGCAGTACTTC.

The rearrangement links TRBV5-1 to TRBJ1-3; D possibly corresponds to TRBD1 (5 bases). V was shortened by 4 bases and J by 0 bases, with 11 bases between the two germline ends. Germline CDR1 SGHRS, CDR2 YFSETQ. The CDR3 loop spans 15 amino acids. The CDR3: CASSAGPNSGNTIYF. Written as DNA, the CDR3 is TGCGCCAGCAGCGCGGGACCGAACTCTGGAAACACCATATATTTT.

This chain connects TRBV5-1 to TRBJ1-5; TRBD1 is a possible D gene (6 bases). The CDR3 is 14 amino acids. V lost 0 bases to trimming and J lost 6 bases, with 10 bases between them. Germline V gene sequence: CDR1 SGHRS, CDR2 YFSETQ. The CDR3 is CASSLEGEGQPQHF. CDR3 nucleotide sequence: TGCGCCAGCAGCTTGGAGGGGGAAGGTCAGCCCCAGCATTTT.

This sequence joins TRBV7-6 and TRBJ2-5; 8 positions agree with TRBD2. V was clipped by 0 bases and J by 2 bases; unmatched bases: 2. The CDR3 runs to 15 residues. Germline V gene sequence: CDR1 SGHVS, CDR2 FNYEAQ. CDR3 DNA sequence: TGTGCCAGCAGCTTAGCTTTAGCGGGGCAAGAGACCCAGTACTTC. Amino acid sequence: CASSLALAGQETQYF. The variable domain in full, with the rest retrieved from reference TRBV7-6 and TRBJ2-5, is GAGVSQSPRYKVTKRGQDVALRCDPISGHVSLYWYRQALGQGPEFLTYFNYEAQQDKSGLPNDRFSAERPEGSISTLTIQRTEQRDSAMYRCASSLALAGQETQYFGPGTRLLVL.

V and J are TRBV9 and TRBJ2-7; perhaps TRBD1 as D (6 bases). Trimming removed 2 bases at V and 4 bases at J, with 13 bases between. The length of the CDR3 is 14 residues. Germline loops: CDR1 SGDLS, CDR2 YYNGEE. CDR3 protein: CASSVSGQHYEQYF. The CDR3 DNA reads TGTGCCAGCAGCGTGTCGGGACAACATTACGAGCAGTACTTC.

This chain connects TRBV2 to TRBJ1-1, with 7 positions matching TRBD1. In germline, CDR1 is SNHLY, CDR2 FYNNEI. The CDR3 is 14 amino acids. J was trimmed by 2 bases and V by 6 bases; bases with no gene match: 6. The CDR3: CASRQGGGNTEAFF. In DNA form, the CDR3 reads TGTGCCAGCAGACAAGGGGGCGGAAACACTGAAGCTTTCTTT. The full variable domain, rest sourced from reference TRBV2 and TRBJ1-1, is EPEVTQTPSHQVTQMGQEVILRCVPISNHLYFYWYRQILGQKVEFLVSFYNNEISEKSEIFDDQFSVERPDGSNFTLKIRSTKLEDSAMYFCASRQGGGNTEAFFGQGTRLTVV.

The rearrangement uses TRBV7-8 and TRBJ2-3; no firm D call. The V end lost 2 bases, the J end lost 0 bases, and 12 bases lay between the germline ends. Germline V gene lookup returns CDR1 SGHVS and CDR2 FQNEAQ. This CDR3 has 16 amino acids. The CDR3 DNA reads TGTGCCAGCAGCTTATTGGTCCAGCGTAGCACAGATACGCAGTATTTT. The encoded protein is CASSLLVQRSTDTQYF. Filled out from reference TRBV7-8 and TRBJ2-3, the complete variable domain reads GAGVSQSPRYKVAKRGQDVALRCDPISGHVSLFWYQQALGQGPEFLTYFQNEAQLDKSGLPSDRFFAERPEGSVSTLKIQRTQQEDSAVYLCASSLLVQRSTDTQYFGPGTRLTVL.